This is a list of T cell receptor beta chains from one sample in a study of blood T cell repertoires in COVID-19. TCRdb's table, derived via immunoSEQ multiplex PCR, lists solely in-frame clones and lacks some. The sample holds about 160,000 clones, about 89% seen once. Specimen: peripheral blood. The receptors were gathered from a man aged 55 to 70 with acute or convalescent COVID-19. CDR3s include the opening cysteine and the closing phenylalanine or tryptophan. Only part of the rows carry a size: once, few, many, or a class if the clone is expanded.

cdr3_aa j_call v_call clone_size
CASSPSGNTIYF TRBJ1-3 TRBV3-1/TRBV3-2 .
CASSGERTGGTEAFF TRBJ1-1 TRBV9 .
CASSQRTSVDTQYF TRBJ2-3 TRBV2 .
CARSGGSQIQPQHF TRBJ1-5 TRBV27 once
CASSLAGAWDEQFF TRBJ2-1 TRBV5-4 .
CAWSVQYNSPLHF TRBJ1-6 TRBV30 .
CASGETLTFYGYTF TRBJ1-2 TRBV6-5 .
CASSIDRGRTGELFF TRBJ2-2 TRBV6-5 .
CASSPTTGGTTNYGYTF TRBJ1-2 TRBV11-2 .
CASDRGGDTQYF TRBJ2-3 TRBV19 .
CASSHEGLSPYEQYF TRBJ2-7 TRBV19 few
CASSLPGIEQYF TRBJ2-7 TRBV12-3/TRBV12-4 .
CASSLLAGGGMDEQYF TRBJ2-7 TRBV7-2 .
CASSLGQYNEQFF TRBJ2-1 TRBV5-1 .
CASSLQTGGVSLSSRNEKLFF TRBJ1-4 TRBV19 .
CASSPWANTEAFF TRBJ1-1 TRBV3-1/TRBV3-2 once
CAISDSKGGNDEQFF TRBJ2-1 TRBV10-3 .
CASSYETGAEAFF TRBJ1-1 TRBV6-5 .
CASSEGVGYTF TRBJ1-2 TRBV9 .
CASSPGGGNEQFF TRBJ2-1 TRBV18 .
CASSIGDREAFF TRBJ1-1 TRBV19 .
CASRSDRAYNSPLHF TRBJ1-6 TRBV27 .
CASKTGTSGGRGNEQFF TRBJ2-1 TRBV19 .
CASSLRDTESYEQYF TRBJ2-7 TRBV4-1 .
CASSVAEQGANTGELFF TRBJ2-2 TRBV9 .
CASSDWGQGNQPQHF TRBJ1-5 TRBV2 .
CASSYSRTGRLDGYTF TRBJ1-2 TRBV6-5 .
CASSSKATNTEAFF TRBJ1-1 TRBV7-2 .
CASSSRLAGGPDTQYF TRBJ2-3 TRBV7-7 once
CASRLTGENQPQHF TRBJ1-5 TRBV6-5 .
CASSLAGYGTGELFF TRBJ2-2 TRBV11-2 .
CASRPNPGQGNTEAFF TRBJ1-1 TRBV27 .
CASSSRAGAQISYEQYF TRBJ2-7 TRBV5-1 .